What follows are 30 T cell receptor beta chains derived from one specimen sequenced in a study of blood T cell repertoires in COVID-19. Method: immunoSEQ multiplex PCR; TCRdb's copy keeps in-frame clones and lacks some. The table shows 200,000 to 300,000 clones, with around 89% occurring only once. Material: peripheral blood. The source of these receptors is a woman in her forties who had recovered from COVID-19.

The chain is built from TRBV7-9 and TRBJ2-3; D not certain. The CDR3 consists of 14 residues. The germline V gene encodes CDR1 SEHNR and CDR2 FQNEAQ (reference sequence). With 5 bases removed from V and 2 bases from J, the gap between germline ends came to 11 bases. CDR3 sequence (DNA): TGTGCCAGCAGCCCCCCCTGGGCCACAGATACGCAGTATTTT. It is translated as CASSPPWATDTQYF.

V and J are TRBV18 and TRBJ1-3; perhaps TRBD1 as D (5 bases). Germline V lookup: CDR1 KGHSH, CDR2 LQKENI. The CDR3 extends over 16 amino acids. Trimming left V 5 bases short and J 1 base short, with 15 bases between. The CDR3 region has the DNA TGTGCCAGCTCATCGGGGGTGTCGGGGTCTGGAAACACCATATATTTT. It encodes CASSSGVSGSGNTIYF.

This chain joins TRBV30 and TRBJ1-2; 9 bases agree with TRBD1. The CDR3 consists of 16 residues. CDR1 GTSNPN and CDR2 SVGIG come from the germline V gene (reference sequence). With 3 bases clipped from V and 0 bases from J, the junction kept 8 bases outside the gene matches. CDR3 DNA sequence: TGTGCCTGGAGCCTACAGGGGGCCTTAGCTAACTATGGCTACACCTTC. Its translation is CAWSLQGALANYGYTF.

The chain links TRBV5-6 to TRBJ1-1, with 7 bases lining up with TRBD1. The CDR3 has 13 residues. From germline, CDR1 is SGHDT and CDR2 YYEEEE. V lost 4 bases to trimming and J lost 11 bases; unmatched junction nucleotides: 11. The CDR3 loop is CASSRPEGAGAFF. Written as DNA, the CDR3 is TGTGCCAGCAGCCGGCCCGAGGGGGCGGGGGCTTTCTTT.

The chain's CDR3 is CASSSRLEGYGYTF. The CDR3, as DNA: TGTGCCAGCAGCTCTAGGTTGGAGGGCTATGGCTACACCTTC. The V call is TRBV9, the J call TRBJ1-2, with unresolved D. The V and J ends lost 4 bases and 4 bases respectively, with 14 bases between them. This CDR3 spans 14 amino acids. The V gene's germline CDR1 is SGDLS and CDR2 YYNGEE.

The chain is built from TRBV19 and TRBJ2-1, with a tentative D call TRBD2 (5 bases). The CDR3 covers 14 residues. CDR1 is LNHDA, CDR2 SQIVND, per germline (reference sequence). Trimming took off 5 bases at V and 2 bases at J, with 10 bases between the two ends. The CDR3 sequence is CASSAAAAYNEQFF. The CDR3 DNA reads TGTGCCAGTAGTGCAGCGGCAGCCTACAATGAGCAGTTCTTC.

The chain joins TRBV5-1 to TRBJ1-6; 7 bases fit TRBD1. J gave up 8 bases and V 7 bases, and 3 bases lay outside the gene matches. Germline assignment: CDR1 SGHRS and CDR2 YFSETQ. The CDR3 is 12 amino acids. DNA of the CDR3: TGCGCCAGCGGCCAGGGGGATTCACCCCTCCACTTT. As protein: CASGQGDSPLHF.

The chain is built from TRBV5-1 and TRBJ2-6, with a possible D match to TRBD1 (5 bases). CDR1 and CDR2 (germline): SGHRS, YFSETQ. CDR3 length equals 16 residues. V dropped 0 bases and J dropped 4 bases, with 11 bases sitting between them. The DNA for the CDR3 is TGCGCCAGCAGCTTGGATGGGGCGGAGGGGGCCAACGTCCTGACTTTC. Amino acid sequence: CASSLDGAEGANVLTF.

The chain uses TRBV24-1 and TRBJ2-3; D possibly corresponds to TRBD2 (5 bases). This CDR3 spans 15 amino acids. Germline CDR1 is KGHDR and CDR2 is SFDVKD. V was cut by 1 base and J by 4 bases, with 11 bases left in between. In nucleotides, the CDR3 is TGTGCCACCAGTGATTTCCGAGTGGGAGCAGATACGCAGTATTTT. Translating it yields CATSDFRVGADTQYF.

The V gene is TRBV19, the J gene TRBJ1-1; D may be TRBD1 (6 bases). In germline, CDR1 is LNHDA, CDR2 SQIVND (reference sequence). The V end was cut by 9 bases, the J end by 10 bases, with 33 bases between. The CDR3 consists of 17 residues. The CDR3 DNA is TGTGCCAGCCGAGAGACCGGGCGGGGGCTTCGCAACCTGGGAGCTTTCTTT. Its protein is CASRETGRGLRNLGAFF.

The J gene is TRBJ2-1, the V gene TRBV19, with TRBD2 matching 12 bases. CDR1 is LNHDA and CDR2 is SQIVND in the germline V gene (reference sequence). With V trimmed by 1 base and J by 7 bases, 2 bases remained unmatched. CDR3 length equals 15 residues. CDR3 nucleotide sequence: TGTGCCAGTAGTATAGGGACTAGCGGGGCAAATGAGCAGTTCTTC. It translates to CASSIGTSGANEQFF.

The chain combines TRBV3-1 (or the pseudogene TRBV3-2) with TRBJ2-1; 9 nucleotides match TRBD2. Germline V gene data show CDR1 as LGHDT and CDR2 as YNNKEL (reference sequence). The ends lost 0 bases at V and 8 bases at J; junction bases unmatched: 8. This CDR3 has 16 amino acids. This CDR3 reads CASSQDIGGTSHEQFF. Written as DNA, the CDR3 is TGTGCCAGCAGCCAAGATATCGGCGGGACTAGCCATGAGCAGTTCTTC.

The chain has TRBV30 and TRBJ1-6, with 7 positions matching TRBD1. The CDR3 runs 18 residues. V lost 8 bases and J lost 0; bases outside the gene matches: 16. Germline CDR1 and CDR2: GTSNPN and SVGIG (reference sequence). This CDR3 is CARSTDRERSSYNSPLHF. The DNA of the CDR3 is TGTGCCCGATCCACCGACAGGGAAAGGAGCTCCTATAATTCACCCCTCCACTTT.

A single count supports this clone. The genes are TRBV21-1 and TRBJ2-3; the table names TRBD2, a call not compared with the DNA. TRBV21-1 is a pseudogene segment. The CDR3 contains 17 residues. CDR3 nucleotides: TGTGCCAGCAGCACCCTAACTAGCGGGAGGTCCCCAGATACGCAGTATTTT. Its protein product is CASSTLTSGRSPDTQYF.

The chain uses TRBV30 and TRBJ2-7, with D possibly matching TRBD2 (6 bases). CDR3 length: 13 amino acids. V shed 1 base and J shed 12 bases, with 19 bases lying between them. From germline, CDR1 is GTSNPN and CDR2 SVGIG (reference sequence). This chain's CDR3 is CAWSAGVGDQRYF. The CDR3 bases are TGTGCCTGGAGTGCGGGGGTGGGGGACCAGCGGTACTTC.

As DNA, the CDR3 is TGTGCCAGCAGCTTGCCCGGACGGGGGAACACCGGGGAGCTGTTTTTT. This codes for CASSLPGRGNTGELFF. The gene calls are TRBV5-8 and TRBJ2-2; D perhaps matches TRBD2 (5 bases). V was pared by 1 base and J by 1 base, with 11 bases between. The CDR3 spans 16 residues. Per the germline V gene, CDR1 is SGHTS and CDR2 is YDEGEE.

This chain uses TRBV18 with TRBJ1-2; D possibly corresponds to TRBD1 (6 bases). Trimming removed 3 bases at V and 5 bases at J, with 13 bases between. The germline gives CDR1 KGHSH, CDR2 LQKENI. The CDR3 totals 14 residues. CDR3 sequence reads: CASSPGRGGYGYTF. For the CDR3, the DNA is TGTGCCAGCTCACCGGGCAGGGGTGGTTATGGCTACACCTTC.

The chain is built from TRBV9 and TRBJ1-4, with 8 bases that match TRBD1. The trim removed 6 bases at V and 5 bases at J, leaving 6 bases unmatched. Germline CDR1 is SGDLS and CDR2 is YYNGEE. The CDR3 has 14 residues. CDR3 loop: CASTSDRENEKLFF. The CDR3 bases are TGTGCCAGCACCTCGGACAGGGAAAATGAAAAACTGTTTTTT. The full variable domain, rest sourced from reference TRBV9 and TRBJ1-4, is DSGVTQTPKHLITATGQRVTLRCSPRSGDLSVYWYQQSLDQGLQFLIQYYNGEERAKGNILERFSAQQFPDLHSELNLSSLELGDSALYFCASTSDRENEKLFFGSGTQLSVL.

The chain has TRBV3-1 (or the pseudogene TRBV3-2) and TRBJ1-3, with D uncertain. Germline values: CDR1 LGHDT, CDR2 YNNKEL (reference sequence). V lost 1 base and J lost 0, with 7 bases in between. The length of the CDR3 is 15 residues. The CDR3: CASSQGAASGNTIYF. As DNA, the CDR3 is TGTGCCAGCAGCCAAGGGGCAGCCTCTGGAAACACCATATATTTT.

This clone appeared once. The genes are TRBV19 and TRBJ2-3, with 8 bases fitting TRBD2. Germline CDR1 LNHDA, CDR2 SQIVND (reference sequence). This CDR3 has 16 residues. With V trimmed by 7 bases and J by 4 bases, 13 bases remained unmatched. CDR3 nucleotide sequence: TGTGCCAGTACCCCCGGCGGGGCGGGAGGTGCAGATACGCAGTATTTT. Encoded protein: CASTPGGAGGADTQYF.

The gene calls are TRBV7-9 and TRBJ1-2, with a possible D match to TRBD1 (5 bases). The length of the CDR3 is 12 residues. Per germline, CDR1 SEHNR and CDR2 FQNEAQ (reference sequence). Trimming removed 5 bases from V and 12 bases from J, with 16 bases in between. Here the CDR3 DNA reads TGTGCCAGCAGCCCCCGGGAGGGGCGAGACACCTTC. Residues: CASSPREGRDTF.

The V gene is TRBV9, the J gene TRBJ1-2; D unclear. Per germline, CDR1 SGDLS and CDR2 YYNGEE. Deletions cut 4 bases from V and 8 bases from J, with 15 bases between. This CDR3 comprises 13 residues. DNA for the CDR3: TGTGCCAGCAGCCACATAGGCGCGGGCGGCTACACCTTC. Protein: CASSHIGAGGYTF.

V usage is TRBV10-3 and J usage is TRBJ2-3; TRBD2 matches 7 bases. V lost 6 bases, J lost 1 base, and 7 bases stayed unmatched. CDR1 is ENHRY and CDR2 is SYGVKD in the germline V gene. The CDR3 loop spans 15 amino acids. In nucleotides, the CDR3 is TGTGCCATCAGGGGCGGGGGTTCGGGCACAGATACGCAGTATTTT. The encoded protein is CAIRGGGSGTDTQYF.

The V and J genes are TRBV19 and TRBJ1-5; 9 positions agree with TRBD1. J was trimmed by 6 bases and V by 4 bases; bases with no gene match: 10. The CDR3 loop spans 16 amino acids. In germline, CDR1 is LNHDA, CDR2 SQIVND (reference sequence). The chain's CDR3 is CASSREQGARVQPQHF. CDR3 nucleotide sequence: TGTGCCAGTAGTAGAGAACAGGGGGCGAGGGTTCAGCCCCAGCATTTT.

The V and J genes are TRBV10-3 and TRBJ2-2; 7 nucleotides align to TRBD2. This CDR3 contains 15 residues. The germline V gene has CDR1 ENHRY and CDR2 SYGVKD. After removal of 2 bases from V and 4 bases from J, the junction contained 4 bases not matched to a gene. The CDR3 DNA is TGTGCCATCAGTGAGGTGGTAGCGGGCACCGGGGAGCTGTTTTTT. Translated, it gives CAISEVVAGTGELFF.

This sequence joins TRBV14 and TRBJ2-1; a weak D match, TRBD1 (6 bases). The germline gives CDR1 SGHDN, CDR2 FVKESK. This CDR3 is 15 amino acids long. The germline V and J ends were trimmed by 1 base and 4 bases, with 11 bases remaining between them. CDR3 sequence (DNA): TGTGCCAGCAGCCAAGGGCTAGGGGGTTACAATGAGCAGTTCTTC. This encodes CASSQGLGGYNEQFF.

DNA of the CDR3: TGCGCCAGCAGCTTGTTGGTAGCGGGAAGTTTATGGTCCTACAATGAGCAGTTCTTC. It translates to CASSLLVAGSLWSYNEQFF. The chain has TRBV5-1 and TRBJ2-1, with 8 bases aligning to TRBD2. V lost 1 base, J lost 1 base, and 13 bases stayed unmatched. Per germline, CDR1 SGHRS and CDR2 YFSETQ. The CDR3 is 19 amino acids.

The chain is built from TRBV24-1 and TRBJ1-2; no reliable D call. V was trimmed by 4 bases and J by 4 bases, leaving 15 bases between them. The V gene's germline CDR1 is KGHDR and CDR2 SFDVKD. The CDR3 loop spans 15 amino acids. This CDR3 reads CATSDPALAGYGYTF. CDR3 DNA: TGTGCCACCAGTGACCCGGCGCTGGCGGGCTATGGCTACACCTTC.

The chain links TRBV19 to TRBJ2-3, with 12 bases fitting TRBD1. The CDR3 length is 15 residues. Germline V gene sequence: CDR1 LNHDA, CDR2 SQIVND (reference sequence). V trimming: 4 bases; J trimming: 3 bases; junction bases outside the gene matches: 2. The CDR3 sequence is CASSTGQGATDTQYF. CDR3 DNA sequence: TGTGCCAGTAGTACGGGACAGGGGGCGACAGATACGCAGTATTTT.

The chain carries TRBV11-2 and TRBJ2-5; 15 nucleotides line up with TRBD2. The CDR3 contains 16 residues. With 1 base clipped from V and 4 bases from J, the junction kept 1 base outside the gene matches. The V gene's germline CDR1 is SGHAT and CDR2 FQNNGV. The CDR3 coding sequence is TGTGCCAGCAGCTTAGGGACTAGCGGGAGGGGAGAGACCCAGTACTTC. Amino acid sequence: CASSLGTSGRGETQYF.